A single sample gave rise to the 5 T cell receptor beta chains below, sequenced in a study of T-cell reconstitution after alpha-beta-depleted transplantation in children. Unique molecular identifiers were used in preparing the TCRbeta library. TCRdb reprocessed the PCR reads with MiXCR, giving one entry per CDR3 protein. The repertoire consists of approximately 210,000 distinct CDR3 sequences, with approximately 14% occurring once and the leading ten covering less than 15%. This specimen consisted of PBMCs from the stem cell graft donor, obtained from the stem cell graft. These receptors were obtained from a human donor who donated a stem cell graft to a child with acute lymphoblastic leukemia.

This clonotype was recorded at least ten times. CDR3 protein: CASSYSRRINEKLFF. Written as DNA, the CDR3 is TGTGCCAGCAGTTACTCGAGGAGGATTAATGAAAAACTGTTTTTT. The rearrangement uses TRBV6-5 and TRBJ1-4; no firm D call. The CDR3 extends over 15 amino acids. V lost 0 bases and J 4 bases, leaving 9 bases between the germline ends. Germline V lookup: CDR1 MNHEY, CDR2 SVGAGI.

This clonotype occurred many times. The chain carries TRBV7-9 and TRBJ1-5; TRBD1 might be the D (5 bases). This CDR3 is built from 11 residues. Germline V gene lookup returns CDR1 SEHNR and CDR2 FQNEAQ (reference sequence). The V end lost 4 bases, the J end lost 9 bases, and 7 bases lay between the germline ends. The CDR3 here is CASSSGGPQHF. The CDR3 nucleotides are TGTGCCAGCAGCTCCGGGGGGCCCCAGCATTTT. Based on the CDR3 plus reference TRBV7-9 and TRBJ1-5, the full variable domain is DTGVSQNPRHKITKRGQNVTFRCDPISEHNRLYWYRQTLGQGPEFLTYFQNEAQLEKSRLLSDRFSAERPKGSFSTLEIQRTEQGDSAMYLCASSSGGPQHFGDGTRLSIL.

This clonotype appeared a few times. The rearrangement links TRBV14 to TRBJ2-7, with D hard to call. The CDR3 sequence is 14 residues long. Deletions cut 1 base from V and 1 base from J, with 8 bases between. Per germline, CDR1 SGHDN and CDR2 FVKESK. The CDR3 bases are TGTGCCAGCAGCCAAGGTCCCTTTTCCTACGAGCAGTACTTC. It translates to CASSQGPFSYEQYF.

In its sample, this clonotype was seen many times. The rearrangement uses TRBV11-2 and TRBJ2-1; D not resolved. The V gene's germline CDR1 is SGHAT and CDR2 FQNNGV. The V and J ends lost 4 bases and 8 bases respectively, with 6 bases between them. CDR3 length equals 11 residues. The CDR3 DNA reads TGTGCCAGCAGCTCCCTCGATGAGCAGTTCTTC. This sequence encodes CASSSLDEQFF.

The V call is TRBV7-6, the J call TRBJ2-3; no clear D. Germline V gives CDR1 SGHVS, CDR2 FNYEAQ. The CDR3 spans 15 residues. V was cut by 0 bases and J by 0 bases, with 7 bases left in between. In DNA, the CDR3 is TGTGCCAGCAGCTTAGCCGCGCGTAGCACAGATACGCAGTATTTT. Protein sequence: CASSLAARSTDTQYF.